This TCR beta chain was identified during a study of OX40 agonist ivuxolimab in advanced cancers. V lost 1 base, J lost 1 base, and 7 bases lay in between. CDR1 and CDR2 (germline): SEHNR, FQNEAQ (reference sequence). The CDR3 is 14 residues long. Some clones are missing from TCRdb's copy, which holds only in-frame ones; the method was immunoSEQ multiplex PCR. The sample carries some 50,000 clones, 75% to 90% recorded once. V gene TRBV7-9 combines with J gene TRBJ1-1; D not resolved. The material sequenced was CD4+ or CD8+ T cells sorted from blood, taken in a trial of the OX40 agonist ivuxolimab. The sequence derives from an adult with an advanced solid tumor such as melanoma, head and neck, liver or kidney cancer. The CDR3: CASSLEIPNTEAFF. The CDR3 coding sequence is TGTGCCAGCAGCTTAGAAATTCCGAACACTGAAGCTTTCTTT.